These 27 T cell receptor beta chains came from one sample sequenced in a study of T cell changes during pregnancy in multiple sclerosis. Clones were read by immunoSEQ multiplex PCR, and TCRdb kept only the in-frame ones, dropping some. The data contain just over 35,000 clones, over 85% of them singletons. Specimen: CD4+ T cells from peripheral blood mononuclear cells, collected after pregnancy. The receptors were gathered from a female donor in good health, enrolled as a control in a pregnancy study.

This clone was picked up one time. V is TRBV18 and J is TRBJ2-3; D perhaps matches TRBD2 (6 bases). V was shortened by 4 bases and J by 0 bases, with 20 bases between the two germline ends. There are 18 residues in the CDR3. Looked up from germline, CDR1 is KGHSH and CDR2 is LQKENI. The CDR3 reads CASSLNLALGTSTDTQYF. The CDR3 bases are TGTGCCAGCTCACTCAACCTAGCGTTAGGAACTAGCACAGATACGCAGTATTTT.

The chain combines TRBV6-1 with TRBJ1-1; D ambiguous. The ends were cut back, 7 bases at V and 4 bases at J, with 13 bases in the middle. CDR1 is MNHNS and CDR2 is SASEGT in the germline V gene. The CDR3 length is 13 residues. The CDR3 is CASNVGVATEAFF. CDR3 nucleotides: TGTGCCAGCAACGTGGGAGTCGCCACTGAAGCTTTCTTT.

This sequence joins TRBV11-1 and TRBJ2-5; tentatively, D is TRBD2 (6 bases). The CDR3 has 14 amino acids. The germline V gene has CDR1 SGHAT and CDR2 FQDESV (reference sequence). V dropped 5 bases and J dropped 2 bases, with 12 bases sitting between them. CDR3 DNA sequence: TGTGCCAGCAGCGATGGAGGGATTCAAGAGACCCAGTACTTC. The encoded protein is CASSDGGIQETQYF.

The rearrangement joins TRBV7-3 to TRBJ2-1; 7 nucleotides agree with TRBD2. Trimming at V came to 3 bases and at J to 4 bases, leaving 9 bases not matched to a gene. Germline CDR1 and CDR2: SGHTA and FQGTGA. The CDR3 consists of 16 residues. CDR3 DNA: TGTGCCAGCAGCTTCCAGACGGGAGGTGGGTACAATGAGCAGTTCTTC. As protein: CASSFQTGGGYNEQFF.

Here the CDR3 reads CASSLPGQFYEQYF. CDR3 sequence (DNA): TGTGCCAGCAGCTTGCCGGGACAGTTCTACGAGCAGTACTTC. The chain recombines TRBV7-2 with TRBJ2-7, with 7 bases lining up with TRBD1. V lost 3 bases and J lost 3; bases outside the gene matches: 5. This CDR3 region has 14 residues. The germline V gene has CDR1 SGHTA and CDR2 FQGNSA.

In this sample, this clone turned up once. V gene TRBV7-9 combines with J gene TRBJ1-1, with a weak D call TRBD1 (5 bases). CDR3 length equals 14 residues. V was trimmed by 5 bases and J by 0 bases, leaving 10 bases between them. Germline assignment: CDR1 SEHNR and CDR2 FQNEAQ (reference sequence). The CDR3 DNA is TGTGCCAGCAGCAGACAGCTGATGAACACTGAAGCTTTCTTT. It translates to CASSRQLMNTEAFF.

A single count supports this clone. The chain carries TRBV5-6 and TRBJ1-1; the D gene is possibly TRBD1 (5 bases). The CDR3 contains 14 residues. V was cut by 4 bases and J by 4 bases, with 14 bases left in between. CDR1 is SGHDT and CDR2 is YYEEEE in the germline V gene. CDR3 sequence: CASSGGALGTEAFF. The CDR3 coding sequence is TGTGCCAGCAGCGGCGGGGCCTTGGGCACTGAAGCTTTCTTT.

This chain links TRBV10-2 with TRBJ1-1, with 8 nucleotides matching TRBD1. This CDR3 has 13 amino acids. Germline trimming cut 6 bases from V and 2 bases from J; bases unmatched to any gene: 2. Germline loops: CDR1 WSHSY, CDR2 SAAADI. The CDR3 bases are TGCGCCAGCAGAGGACAGGGAAACACTGAAGCTTTCTTT. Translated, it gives CASRGQGNTEAFF.

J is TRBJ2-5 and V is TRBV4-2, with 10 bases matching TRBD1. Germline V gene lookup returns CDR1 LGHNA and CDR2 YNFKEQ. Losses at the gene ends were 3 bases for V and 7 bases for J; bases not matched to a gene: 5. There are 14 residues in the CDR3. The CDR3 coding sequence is TGTGCCAGCAGCCAGGAGGGGACAGGGGTGACCCAGTACTTC. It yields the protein CASSQEGTGVTQYF.

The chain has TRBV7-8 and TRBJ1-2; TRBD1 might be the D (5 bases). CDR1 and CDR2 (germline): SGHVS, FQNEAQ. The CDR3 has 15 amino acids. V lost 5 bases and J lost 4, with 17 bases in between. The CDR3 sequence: CASSRLGGNRYGYTF. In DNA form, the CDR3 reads TGTGCCAGCAGCCGCCTGGGGGGGAATCGCTATGGCTACACCTTC.

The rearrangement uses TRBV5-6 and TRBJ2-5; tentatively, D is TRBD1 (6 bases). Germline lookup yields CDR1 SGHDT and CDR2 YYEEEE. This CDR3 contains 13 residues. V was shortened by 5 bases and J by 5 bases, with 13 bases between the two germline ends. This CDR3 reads CASRPGVGETQYF. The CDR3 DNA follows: TGTGCCAGCAGGCCAGGGGTTGGGGAGACCCAGTACTTC. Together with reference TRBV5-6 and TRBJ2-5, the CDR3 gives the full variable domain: DAGVTQSPTHLIKTRGQQVTLRCSPKSGHDTVSWYQQALGQGPQFIFQYYEEEERQRGNFPDRFSGHQFPNYSSELNVNALLLGDSALYLCASRPGVGETQYFGPGTRLLVL.

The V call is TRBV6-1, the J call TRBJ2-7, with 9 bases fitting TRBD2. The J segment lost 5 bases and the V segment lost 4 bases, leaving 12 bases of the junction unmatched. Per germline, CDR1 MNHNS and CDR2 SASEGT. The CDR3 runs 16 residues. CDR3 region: CASSGNPPGLAHEQYF. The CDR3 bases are TGTGCCAGCAGTGGAAACCCGCCGGGACTAGCCCACGAGCAGTACTTC.

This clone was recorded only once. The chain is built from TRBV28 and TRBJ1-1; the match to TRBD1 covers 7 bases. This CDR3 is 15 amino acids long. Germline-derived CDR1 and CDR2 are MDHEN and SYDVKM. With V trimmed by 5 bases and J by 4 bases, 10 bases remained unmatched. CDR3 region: CASSRAGGQGTEAFF. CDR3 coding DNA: TGTGCCAGCAGTAGGGCAGGGGGTCAGGGCACTGAAGCTTTCTTT.

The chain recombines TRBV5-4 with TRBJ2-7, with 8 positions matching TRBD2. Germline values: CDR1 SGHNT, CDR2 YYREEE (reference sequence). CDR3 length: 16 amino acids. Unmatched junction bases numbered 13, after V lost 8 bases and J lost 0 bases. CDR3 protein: CARKTDLAGPSYEQYF. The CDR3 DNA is TGTGCCAGAAAAACGGACTTAGCGGGGCCCTCCTACGAGCAGTACTTC.

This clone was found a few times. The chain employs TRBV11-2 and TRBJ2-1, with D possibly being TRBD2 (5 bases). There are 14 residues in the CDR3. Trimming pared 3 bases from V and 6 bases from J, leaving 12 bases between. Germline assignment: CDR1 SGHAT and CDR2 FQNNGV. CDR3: CASSFTSSINEQFF. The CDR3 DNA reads TGTGCCAGCAGCTTCACTAGTTCTATCAATGAGCAGTTCTTC.

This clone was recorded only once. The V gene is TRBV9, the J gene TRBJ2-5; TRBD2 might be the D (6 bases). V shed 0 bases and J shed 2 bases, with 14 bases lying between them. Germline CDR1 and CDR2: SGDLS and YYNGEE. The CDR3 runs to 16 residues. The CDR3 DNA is TGTGCCAGCAGCGTAGCTCTGCGGGAACGGCAAGAGACCCAGTACTTC. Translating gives CASSVALRERQETQYF.

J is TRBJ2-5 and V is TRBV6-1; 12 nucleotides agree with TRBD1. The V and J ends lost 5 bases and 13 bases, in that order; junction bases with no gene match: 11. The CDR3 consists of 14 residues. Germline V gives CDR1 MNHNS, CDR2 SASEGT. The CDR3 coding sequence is TGTGCCAGCAGTTATGGCGGGACAGGGGGCTCAGGGTACTTC. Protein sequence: CASSYGGTGGSGYF.

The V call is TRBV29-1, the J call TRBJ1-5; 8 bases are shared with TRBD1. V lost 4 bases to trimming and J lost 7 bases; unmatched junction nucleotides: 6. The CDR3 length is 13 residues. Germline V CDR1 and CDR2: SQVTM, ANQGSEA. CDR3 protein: CSVAWAGGQPQHF. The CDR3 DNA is TGCAGCGTTGCCTGGGCAGGGGGCCAGCCCCAGCATTTT. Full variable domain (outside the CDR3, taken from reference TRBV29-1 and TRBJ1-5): SAVISQKPSRDICQRGTSLTIQCQVDSQVTMMFWYRQQPGQSLTLIATANQGSEATYESGFVIDKFPISRPNLTFSTLTVSNMSPEDSSIYLCSVAWAGGQPQHFGDGTRLSIL.

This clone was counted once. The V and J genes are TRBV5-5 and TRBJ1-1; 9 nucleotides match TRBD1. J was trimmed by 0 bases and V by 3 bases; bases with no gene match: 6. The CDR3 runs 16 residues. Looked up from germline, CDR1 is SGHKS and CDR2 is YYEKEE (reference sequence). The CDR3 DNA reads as TGTGCCAGCAGCTCACAGGGGGCGGTGATGAACACTGAAGCTTTCTTT. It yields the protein CASSSQGAVMNTEAFF.

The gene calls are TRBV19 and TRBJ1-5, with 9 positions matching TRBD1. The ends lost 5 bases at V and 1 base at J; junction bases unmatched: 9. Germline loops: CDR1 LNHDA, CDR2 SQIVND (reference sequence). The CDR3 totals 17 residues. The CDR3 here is CASSPVTGGRSNQPQHF. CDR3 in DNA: TGTGCCAGTAGTCCTGTTACAGGGGGCAGAAGCAATCAGCCCCAGCATTTT.

The CDR3 nucleotides are TGTGCCAGCAGCTTCGGGACCTGGGACAGGGGGCAAGAGACCCAGTACTTC. This sequence encodes CASSFGTWDRGQETQYF. V gene TRBV7-9 combines with J gene TRBJ2-5, with 11 bases matching TRBD1. The CDR3 spans 17 residues. Germline CDR1 SEHNR, CDR2 FQNEAQ (reference sequence). V lost 3 bases and J lost 2; bases outside the gene matches: 8.

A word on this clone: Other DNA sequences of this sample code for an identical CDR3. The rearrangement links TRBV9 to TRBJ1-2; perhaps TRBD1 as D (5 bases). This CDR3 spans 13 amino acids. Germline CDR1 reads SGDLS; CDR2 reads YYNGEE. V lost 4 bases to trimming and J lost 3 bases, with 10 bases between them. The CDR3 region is CASSFTGDYGYTF. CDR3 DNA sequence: TGTGCCAGCAGCTTTACAGGCGACTATGGCTACACCTTC.

The CDR3 loop reads CAWSPPNSGGPGELFF. CDR3 nucleotides: TGTGCCTGGAGTCCCCCGAATAGCGGGGGGCCAGGGGAGCTGTTTTTT. The V gene is TRBV30, the J gene TRBJ2-2; 10 positions match TRBD2. Trimming removed 2 bases from V and 8 bases from J; junction bases left unmatched: 11. The germline gives CDR1 GTSNPN, CDR2 SVGIG (reference sequence). The CDR3 covers 16 residues.

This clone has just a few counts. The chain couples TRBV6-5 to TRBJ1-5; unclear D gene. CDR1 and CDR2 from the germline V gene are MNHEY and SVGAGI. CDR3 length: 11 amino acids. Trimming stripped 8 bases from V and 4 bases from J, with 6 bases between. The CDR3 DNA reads TGTGCCAGCGGCCTGAATCAGCCCCAGCATTTT. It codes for CASGLNQPQHF.

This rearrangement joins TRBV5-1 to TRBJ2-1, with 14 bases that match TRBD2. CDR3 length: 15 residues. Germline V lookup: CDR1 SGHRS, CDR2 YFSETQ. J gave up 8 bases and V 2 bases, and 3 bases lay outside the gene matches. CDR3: CASSFLTSGRDEQFF. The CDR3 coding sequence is TGCGCCAGCAGCTTCTTGACTAGCGGGAGGGATGAGCAGTTCTTC.

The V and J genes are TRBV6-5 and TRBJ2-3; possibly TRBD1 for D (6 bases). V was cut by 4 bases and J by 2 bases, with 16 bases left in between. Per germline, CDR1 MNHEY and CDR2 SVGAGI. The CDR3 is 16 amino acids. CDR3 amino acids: CASSSVDRWDTDTQYF. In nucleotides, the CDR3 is TGTGCCAGCAGTTCGGTCGACAGGTGGGACACAGATACGCAGTATTTT.

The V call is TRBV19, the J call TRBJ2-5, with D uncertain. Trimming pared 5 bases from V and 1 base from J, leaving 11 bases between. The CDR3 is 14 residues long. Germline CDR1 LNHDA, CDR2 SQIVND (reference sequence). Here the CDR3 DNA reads TGTGCCAGTAGTCAAAGCCTCTTCCAAGAGACCCAGTACTTC. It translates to CASSQSLFQETQYF.